The sequence of this TCR beta chain was determined in a study of CD8+CD57+ T cells in acquired aplastic anemia. Across the study: Each DNA sample taken from sorted CD4+ and CD8+ cells came to about 3 ug on average.

With respect to this clonotype: Its antigen remains unknown.

The study profiled TCR beta VDJ and CDR3 using genomic DNA as template. TCRdb passed the reads through MiXCR, listing each CDR3 protein once. The sample has approximately 58,000 distinct CDR3 sequences; roughly three fifths are singletons. Germline V gene sequence: CDR1 SQVTM, CDR2 ANQGSEA. With V trimmed by 7 bases and J by 2 bases, 10 bases remained unmatched. The CDR3 spans 15 residues. Study-wide findings and caveats: Both patients and controls carried the same twenty-nine CD8+ CDR3 sequences. The CD8+ Simpson's diversity of patients and controls was not significantly different.

Patients included in sequencing had previously demonstrated CD8+CD57+ cell expansion by flow cytometry. A severe acquired aplastic anemia diagnosis applied to all patients. This clonotype was obtained from a human donor with aplastic anemia. The J gene is TRBJ2-2, the V gene TRBV29-1, with 7 bases lining up with TRBD2. The sequencing sample was made of sorted CD4+, CD8+, or CD8+CD57+ T cells (not recorded which) from PBMCs. This chain's CDR3 is CSAIGTKRNTGELFF. CDR3 sequence (DNA): TGCAGCGCCATAGGGACTAAAAGAAACACCGGGGAGCTGTTTTTT.